The present T cell receptor (beta chain) was sequenced within a study of control samples from healthy donors and cancer patients (dated by TCRdb to about 2020). V is shortened by 5 bases, J by 1 base, and the region joining them spans 11 bases. The germline V gene encodes CDR1 SGHAT and CDR2 FQNNGV. The CDR3 contains 14 residues, cysteine and phenylalanine counted. Only CDR3 DNA remains: 42 bases, in frame from the first base. Libraries were prepared through the immunoSEQ multiplex PCR assay. TCRdb limited this immuneACCESS table to in-frame rearrangements with V and J called. A share of clones is missing; checked studies link under half to unresolved V genes, and the rest is unexplained. The sample profile shows about 45,000 clones; about 75% of them were found once. The ten biggest clones cover about 15% of the sample. Concerning this clone: No antigen is known for it. No much larger clone exists at a distance of one base, and base qualities are not known.

Recombination linked TRBV11-2 to TRBJ2-5; TRBD2 is a possible D gene, resting on 6 matching bases. This sequence was found in a male donor with melanoma. The sample comprised formalin-fixed, paraffin-embedded tissue. The CDR3 is CASSRLVGQETQYF. In nucleotide form, the sequence is TGTGCCAGCAGCCGACTAGTGGGCCAAGAGACCCAGTACTTC.